These T cell receptor beta chains were read from a single sample in a study of blood T cell repertoires in COVID-19. Clones were sequenced by immunoSEQ multiplex PCR, and TCRdb holds only the in-frame ones, with some missing. Seen here are roughly 260,000 clones, about nine tenths observed once, and the top ten hold roughly 4%. Sequenced: peripheral blood. These receptor sequences come from a man in his 60s who had recovered from COVID-19. Each CDR3 is given with its conserved first and last residue. D genes are given only for firm matches. Clone size is shown for a subset of rows, as once, few, many or a class of expanded clone.

>TRBV10-1|.|.|TRBJ1-1|14
CASSEGQTNTEAFF
TGCGCCAGCAGTGAGGGACAGACGAACACTGAAGCTTTCTTT
>TRBV6-1|.|.|TRBJ1-2|15
CASSDPKVAVYGYTF
TGTGCCAGCAGTGACCCGAAAGTGGCAGTCTATGGCTACACCTTC
>TRBV6-1|.|few|TRBJ1-1|13
CASSEWGDTEAFF
TGTGCCAGCAGTGAATGGGGGGACACTGAAGCTTTCTTT
>TRBV19|.|once|TRBJ2-1|13
CASSRGLYNEQFF
TGTGCCAGTAGTAGGGGGCTCTACAATGAGCAGTTCTTC
>TRBV30|TRBD2|once|TRBJ2-1|16
CAWSVFVAGGYNEQFF
TGTGCCTGGAGTGTCTTTGTAGCGGGGGGTTACAATGAGCAGTTCTTC
>TRBV3-1/TRBV3-2|TRBD1|.|TRBJ2-7|14
CASSQVQGASEQYF
TGTGCCAGCAGCCAAGTGCAGGGGGCGAGCGAGCAGTACTTC
>TRBV6-2/TRBV6-3|.|.|TRBJ1-3|14
CASSYPDMRNTIYF
TGTGCCAGCAGTTACCCGGACATGAGAAACACCATATATTTT
>TRBV10-2|.|.|TRBJ1-1|15
CASSNLLDKKAKAFF
TGCGCCAGCAGTAACTTGTTGGACAAAAAAGCGAAAGCTTTCTTT
>TRBV21-1|.|.|TRBJ2-7|15
CASALAGAPSGEQYF
TGTGCCAGCGCATTAGCGGGGGCCCCATCCGGCGAGCAGTACTTC
>TRBV19|.|.|TRBJ1-2|12
CASTRAGYGYTF
TGTGCCAGTACCCGGGCGGGGTATGGCTACACCTTC
>TRBV5-1|.|once|TRBJ1-4|15
CASSLQGWTNEKLFF
TGCGCCAGCAGCTTGCAGGGCTGGACTAATGAAAAACTGTTTTTT
>TRBV27|.|.|TRBJ1-6|13
CASSTNRDSPLHF
TGTGCCAGCAGTACCAACAGGGATTCACCCCTCCACTTT
>TRBV4-1|.|.|TRBJ2-2|16
CASSQDPGVITGELFF
TGCGCCAGCAGCCAAGATCCGGGGGTGATCACCGGGGAGCTGTTTTTT
>TRBV27|TRBD1|.|TRBJ2-6|21
CASSLRAPDRSQKSGANVLTF
TGTGCCAGCAGTTTAAGGGCTCCGGACAGGAGCCAAAAGTCTGGGGCCAACGTCCTGACTTTC
>TRBV21-1|.|.|TRBJ1-5|16
CASSNPRENSNQPQHF
TGTGCCAGCAGCAACCCCAGGGAAAATAGCAATCAGCCCCAGCATTTT
>TRBV15|TRBD1|once|TRBJ1-2|17
CATSRDDLGQSFYGYTF
TGTGCCACCAGCAGAGATGACCTGGGACAGAGCTTTTATGGCTACACCTTC
>TRBV7-6|TRBD2|.|TRBJ2-3|17
CASASSGTRTSTDTQYF
TGTGCCAGCGCGTCTAGCGGGACTCGGACTAGCACAGATACGCAGTATTTT
>TRBV7-2|.|.|TRBJ2-5|15
CASRRDSHPSETQYF
TGTGCCAGCAGACGGGACTCGCATCCTTCGGAGACCCAGTACTTC
>TRBV6-1|.|.|TRBJ2-3|15
CASSELGVGTDTQYF
TGTGCCAGCAGTGAACTGGGCGTGGGCACAGATACGCAGTATTTT
>TRBV27|TRBD1|.|TRBJ1-5|14
CASTPTGWGQPQHF
TGTGCCAGCACTCCGACAGGGTGGGGTCAGCCCCAGCATTTT
>TRBV19|TRBD1|.|TRBJ2-7|13
CASGTGVPYEQYF
TGTGCCAGTGGGACAGGGGTCCCCTACGAGCAGTACTTC
>TRBV5-1|TRBD1|.|TRBJ1-3|18
CASSYSTRDRVFGNTIYF
TGCGCCAGCAGTTACTCTACCCGGGACAGGGTGTTTGGAAACACCATATATTTT
>TRBV9|.|.|TRBJ2-3|14
CASRPGGRTDTQYF
TGTGCCAGCAGACCCGGAGGAAGGACAGATACGCAGTATTTT
>TRBV5-1|.|.|TRBJ2-7|12
CASSETAYEQYF
TGCGCCAGCAGTGAAACAGCCTACGAGCAGTACTTC
>TRBV7-3|TRBD1|.|TRBJ1-1|15
CASSRTGGTNTEAFF
TGTGCCAGCAGCCGGACAGGGGGGACGAACACTGAAGCTTTCTTT
>TRBV7-9|TRBD1|.|TRBJ1-3|17
CASSGQDAVVAGNTIYF
TGTGCCAGTTCGGGACAGGATGCGGTGGTGGCTGGAAACACCATATATTTT
>TRBV6-6|TRBD1|.|TRBJ1-1|14
CASSRGTADFEAFF
TGTGCCAGCAGCCGGGGGACAGCCGATTTTGAAGCTTTCTTT
>TRBV19|TRBD1|.|TRBJ2-7|15
CASSIPGTADYEQYF
TGTGCCAGTAGTATTCCCGGGACAGCGGATTACGAGCAGTACTTC
>TRBV5-1|TRBD2|.|TRBJ2-5|16
CASSLGTSGGTGTQYF
TGCGCCAGCAGCTTGGGGACTAGCGGGGGTACTGGGACCCAGTACTTC
>TRBV5-1|TRBD2|.|TRBJ2-7|16
CASSLEASGLPYEQYF
TGCGCCAGCAGCTTGGAGGCTAGCGGGCTGCCGTACGAGCAGTACTTC
>TRBV6-5|.|few|TRBJ1-3|16
CASSYSSPGAGNTIYF
TGTGCCAGCAGTTACTCGTCCCCGGGAGCCGGAAACACCATATATTTT
>TRBV5-1|.|.|TRBJ2-3|14
CASSSGGELDTQYF
TGCGCCAGCAGCTCCGGCGGGGAGTTAGATACGCAGTATTTT
>TRBV27|TRBD1|.|TRBJ1-6|17
CASSPGTGIAYNSPLHF
TGTGCCAGCAGTCCCGGGACAGGGATCGCCTATAATTCACCCCTCCACTTT
>TRBV5-1|TRBD1|.|TRBJ1-3|17
CASSLGPQGSSGNTIYF
TGCGCCAGCAGCTTGGGCCCACAGGGGAGCTCTGGAAACACCATATATTTT